This record looks at one T cell receptor beta chain sequence and its context. Every immunoSEQ plate was one replicate of a subset's evenly spread DNA. Generated by immunoSEQ multiplex PCR, the TCRdb table keeps only in-frame clones and is missing some. The table has more than 1.2 million clones, approximately 98.5% seen once. The germline V gene has CDR1 SGDLS and CDR2 YYNGEE. The V end lost 1 base, the J end lost 8 bases, and 7 bases lay between the germline ends. CDR3 length: 12 residues. This sample is drawn from a study of shared clonotypes between healthy human individuals. The chain combines TRBV9 with TRBJ2-1; tentative D call: TRBD2 (5 bases). This clonotype was obtained from a man between 25 and 39 years old in good health. The sequenced sample was naive CD4+ T cells sorted from blood. Subset: CD45RA+ positively selected. CDR3 region: CASSVLAHEQFF. The DNA for the CDR3 is TGTGCCAGCAGCGTACTAGCCCATGAGCAGTTCTTC. The entire variable domain, with the rest obtained from reference TRBV9 and TRBJ2-1, is as follows: DSGVTQTPKHLITATGQRVTLRCSPRSGDLSVYWYQQSLDQGLQFLIQYYNGEERAKGNILERFSAQQFPDLHSELNLSSLELGDSALYFCASSVLAHEQFFGPGTRLTVL.